Listed below are T cell receptor beta chains from one sample, sequenced in a study of graft-versus-host responses after intestinal transplantation. Sequenced by immunoSEQ multiplex PCR; TCRdb stores in-frame clones only, minus some. The data hold about 90,000 clones, with less than 95% observed a single time. These receptors' antigens are unknown. The sequencing here drew on unstimulated CD4+ T cells sorted from spleen or lymph node cells, taken before transplant. The receptors were gathered from a human donor who was the organ donor for an intestinal transplant. The CDR3 runs from the conserved cysteine through the conserved F or W. Each record gives: V gene, clone size, J gene, D gene, CDR3 DNA, CDR3 protein. A D gene is named only where the DNA matches it firmly. Size is omitted from some rows. Given values are once, few, many or a class for expanded clones.

v_call: TRBV28; clone_size: .; j_call: TRBJ2-5; d_call: TRBD1; cdr3_nt: TGTGCCAGCAGTTTAGCCGGGACAGCCGGAGAGACCCAGTACTTC; cdr3_aa: CASSLAGTAGETQYF
v_call: TRBV20-1; clone_size: .; j_call: TRBJ2-7; d_call: .; cdr3_nt: TGCAGTGCCCGTCTCTCCTACGAGCAGTACTTC; cdr3_aa: CSARLSYEQYF
v_call: TRBV7-9; clone_size: .; j_call: TRBJ2-5; d_call: .; cdr3_nt: TGTGCCAGCAGGTTATTTCGAGAGACCCAGTACTTC; cdr3_aa: CASRLFRETQYF
v_call: TRBV6-6; clone_size: .; j_call: TRBJ2-2; d_call: .; cdr3_nt: TGTGCCAGCAGTCCCCCGCTACTAGCCGGGGAGCTGTTTTTT; cdr3_aa: CASSPPLLAGELFF
v_call: TRBV7-9; clone_size: .; j_call: TRBJ2-1; d_call: TRBD1; cdr3_nt: TGTGCCAGCAGCAATCAGGGACAGGCAATCAGTGAGCAGTTCTTC; cdr3_aa: CASSNQGQAISEQFF
v_call: TRBV7-2; clone_size: .; j_call: TRBJ2-7; d_call: .; cdr3_nt: TGTGCCAGCAGCTTCTTGTATAGCGAGCAGTACTTC; cdr3_aa: CASSFLYSEQYF
v_call: TRBV6-1; clone_size: .; j_call: TRBJ1-4; d_call: TRBD1; cdr3_nt: TGTGCCAGCACACAGGGGCCGAATAATGAAAAACTGTTTTTT; cdr3_aa: CASTQGPNNEKLFF
v_call: TRBV29-1; clone_size: .; j_call: TRBJ1-3; d_call: .; cdr3_nt: TGCAGCGTTGCCTTACTAAAGAGGTCCGGGGATGGAAACACCATATATTTT; cdr3_aa: CSVALLKRSGDGNTIYF
v_call: TRBV13; clone_size: .; j_call: TRBJ2-3; d_call: .; cdr3_nt: TGTGCCAGCAGCTTAGATGCGGCAAATACGCAGTATTTT; cdr3_aa: CASSLDAANTQYF
v_call: TRBV19; clone_size: .; j_call: TRBJ1-2; d_call: TRBD1; cdr3_nt: TGTGCCAGTAGTATAGCGGCCCGAGGTGTACAGGGGATCGGCTACACCTTC; cdr3_aa: CASSIAARGVQGIGYTF
v_call: TRBV23-1; clone_size: .; j_call: TRBJ2-1; d_call: TRBD2; cdr3_nt: TGCGCCAGCAGTCAATTAGCGGGGGGGCGAAATGAGCAGTTCTTC; cdr3_aa: CASSQLAGGRNEQFF
v_call: TRBV6-4; clone_size: few; j_call: TRBJ1-6; d_call: .; cdr3_nt: TGTGCCAGCAGTCAAACCCCGGGGGGTTCACCCCTCCACTTT; cdr3_aa: CASSQTPGGSPLHF
v_call: TRBV11-3; clone_size: .; j_call: TRBJ2-1; d_call: .; cdr3_nt: TGTGCCAGCAGCTTAGTTGGGGGAGGAGACAATGAGCAGTTCTTC; cdr3_aa: CASSLVGGGDNEQFF
v_call: TRBV5-8; clone_size: .; j_call: TRBJ1-4; d_call: .; cdr3_nt: TGTGCCAGCCGATTACCGGGACAATCCGGGGAAAAACTGTTTTTT; cdr3_aa: CASRLPGQSGEKLFF
v_call: TRBV19; clone_size: .; j_call: TRBJ1-2; d_call: .; cdr3_nt: TGTGCCAGTAGTCTCACACAGGGTTTGAAAGGCTACACCTTC; cdr3_aa: CASSLTQGLKGYTF
v_call: TRBV6-5; clone_size: .; j_call: TRBJ2-1; d_call: .; cdr3_nt: TGTGCCAGCAGTTACGAACGGGGCTACAATGAGCAGTTCTTC; cdr3_aa: CASSYERGYNEQFF
v_call: TRBV6-5; clone_size: .; j_call: TRBJ2-7; d_call: TRBD2; cdr3_nt: TGTGCCATCAGGGCGGGTAGCGGGGGGGCCTACGAGCAGTACTTC; cdr3_aa: CAIRAGSGGAYEQYF
v_call: TRBV9; clone_size: .; j_call: TRBJ2-4; d_call: TRBD2; cdr3_nt: TGTGCCAGCAGCGTAGGAGCGGGGGCGGCCAAAAACATTCAGTACTTC; cdr3_aa: CASSVGAGAAKNIQYF
v_call: TRBV7-9; clone_size: .; j_call: TRBJ1-4; d_call: .; cdr3_nt: TGTGCCAGCAGCTTGGGCAGGAATAATGAAAAACTGTTTTTT; cdr3_aa: CASSLGRNNEKLFF
v_call: TRBV5-1; clone_size: .; j_call: TRBJ2-7; d_call: TRBD1; cdr3_nt: TGCGCCAGCAGAAACGGACAGGGGAGCTCCTACGAGCGGTACTTC; cdr3_aa: CASRNGQGSSYERYF
v_call: TRBV19; clone_size: .; j_call: TRBJ2-7; d_call: .; cdr3_nt: TGTGCCAGTAGTATCAACTCCTACGAGCAGTACTTC; cdr3_aa: CASSINSYEQYF
v_call: TRBV6-1; clone_size: .; j_call: TRBJ2-1; d_call: TRBD1; cdr3_nt: TGTGCCAGCAGGCCCGGGACAGGGTCCTACAATGAGCAGTTCTTC; cdr3_aa: CASRPGTGSYNEQFF
v_call: TRBV28; clone_size: .; j_call: TRBJ1-5; d_call: TRBD1; cdr3_nt: TGTGCCAGCACGCAGGGGACAGAATATAGCAATCAGCCCCAGCATTTT; cdr3_aa: CASTQGTEYSNQPQHF
v_call: TRBV14; clone_size: .; j_call: TRBJ1-2; d_call: TRBD1; cdr3_nt: TGTGCCAGCAGCCGAGACAGGGGGCGGGCTGGCTACACCTTC; cdr3_aa: CASSRDRGRAGYTF
v_call: TRBV10-3; clone_size: .; j_call: TRBJ2-1; d_call: TRBD2; cdr3_nt: TGTGCCATCAGTGGACTAGCGGGGCTCAATGAGCAGTTCTTC; cdr3_aa: CAISGLAGLNEQFF
v_call: TRBV9; clone_size: .; j_call: TRBJ2-3; d_call: TRBD2; cdr3_nt: TGTGCCAGCAGCGTAGGCCCTAGCGGATCCACAGATACGCAGTATTTT; cdr3_aa: CASSVGPSGSTDTQYF
v_call: TRBV11-3; clone_size: .; j_call: TRBJ1-1; d_call: TRBD1; cdr3_nt: TGTGCCAGCAGCTTAGATGGAGGGGGCGCTTGGACTGAAGCTTTCTTT; cdr3_aa: CASSLDGGGAWTEAFF
v_call: TRBV10-1; clone_size: .; j_call: TRBJ2-3; d_call: TRBD1; cdr3_nt: TGCGCCAGCCCCGACAGGGTCCCAGATACGCAGTATTTT; cdr3_aa: CASPDRVPDTQYF
v_call: TRBV10-1; clone_size: .; j_call: TRBJ2-3; d_call: TRBD2; cdr3_nt: TGCGCCAGCAGTGAACTTGGAGCGGGAGGGCCGACAGATACGCAGTATTTT; cdr3_aa: CASSELGAGGPTDTQYF
v_call: TRBV5-1; clone_size: once; j_call: TRBJ2-5; d_call: .; cdr3_nt: TGCGCCAGCAGCTTGATGGCGTACAACAGCGGAGAGACCCAGTACTTC; cdr3_aa: CASSLMAYNSGETQYF
v_call: TRBV7-9; clone_size: .; j_call: TRBJ2-2; d_call: TRBD2; cdr3_nt: TGTGCCAGCAGCTTAGTGCCTCTAGCGGTTGAGAGCACCGGGGAGCTGTTTTTT; cdr3_aa: CASSLVPLAVESTGELFF
v_call: TRBV28; clone_size: .; j_call: TRBJ2-1; d_call: TRBD2; cdr3_nt: TGTGCCAGCAGTACCCGACCCTCCCTAGCGGGAATATACAATGAGCAGTTCTTC; cdr3_aa: CASSTRPSLAGIYNEQFF
v_call: TRBV19; clone_size: .; j_call: TRBJ2-2; d_call: TRBD2; cdr3_nt: TGTGCCAGCCGAACTAGCGGGGGGATTAAAATGGTGTTTTTT; cdr3_aa: CASRTSGGIKMVFF
v_call: TRBV28; clone_size: .; j_call: TRBJ1-1; d_call: .; cdr3_nt: TGTGCCAGCGGGTTGGGGAGTCCTACTGAAGCTTTCTTT; cdr3_aa: CASGLGSPTEAFF
v_call: TRBV18; clone_size: .; j_call: TRBJ2-7; d_call: TRBD2; cdr3_nt: TGTGCCAGCTCACCACCAGGGCGGGAGGGCGCCGAGCAGTACTTC; cdr3_aa: CASSPPGREGAEQYF
v_call: TRBV6-5; clone_size: .; j_call: TRBJ2-5; d_call: .; cdr3_nt: TGTGCCAGCAGCCCCACTAGCCGGGAGACCCAGTACTTC; cdr3_aa: CASSPTSRETQYF
v_call: TRBV13; clone_size: .; j_call: TRBJ2-2; d_call: TRBD2; cdr3_nt: TGTGCCAGCAGCTTAGTGCTAGCGGGGATTAACACCGGGGAGCTGTTTTTT; cdr3_aa: CASSLVLAGINTGELFF